The rows below give T cell receptor beta chains drawn from one sample of a study of blood T cell repertoires in COVID-19. Clones were sequenced by immunoSEQ multiplex PCR, and TCRdb holds only the in-frame ones, with some missing. The sample has about 68,000 clones, more than 85% seen once. Sequencing was carried out using peripheral blood. These receptors were collected from a man aged 40-49 years with COVID-19, enrolled during active disease. Each CDR3 is given with its conserved first and last residue. Each record gives: CDR3 protein, CDR3 DNA, clone size, J gene, D gene, V gene. The D gene is left open where the match is weak. For some rows the clone size is stated as once, few or many, or as a class when expanded; others skip it.

cdr3_aa: CASSPPTSGVYNEQFF
cdr3_nt: TGCGCCAGCAGCCCTCCTACTAGCGGGGTTTACAATGAGCAGTTCTTC
clone_size: -
j_call: TRBJ2-1
d_call: TRBD2
v_call: TRBV5-1

cdr3_aa: CASSPLTVKETQYF
cdr3_nt: TGTGCCAGCAGTCCGCTGACAGTAAAAGAGACCCAGTACTTC
clone_size: once
j_call: TRBJ2-5
d_call: -
v_call: TRBV6-2/TRBV6-3

cdr3_aa: CASRLAGETQYF
cdr3_nt: TGCGCCAGCAGACTAGCAGGCGAGACCCAGTACTTC
clone_size: -
j_call: TRBJ2-5
d_call: -
v_call: TRBV5-1

cdr3_aa: CASSQTGSGAFF
cdr3_nt: TGTGCCAGCAGCCAGACAGGATCAGGAGCTTTCTTT
clone_size: -
j_call: TRBJ1-1
d_call: -
v_call: TRBV3-1/TRBV3-2

cdr3_aa: CASRGTQRGGLAKNIQYF
cdr3_nt: TGTGCCAGCAGGGGGACCCAGCGGGGGGGACTAGCCAAAAACATTCAGTACTTC
clone_size: -
j_call: TRBJ2-4
d_call: TRBD2
v_call: TRBV3-1/TRBV3-2

cdr3_aa: CASSRTGVRRGETQYF
cdr3_nt: TGTGCCAGCAGCCGCACCGGGGTCCGGCGGGGCGAGACCCAGTACTTC
clone_size: -
j_call: TRBJ2-5
d_call: -
v_call: TRBV9

cdr3_aa: CASSRAGTVDEKLFF
cdr3_nt: TGTGCCAGCAGTAGAGCCGGGACAGTTGATGAAAAACTGTTTTTT
clone_size: once
j_call: TRBJ1-4
d_call: TRBD1
v_call: TRBV28

cdr3_aa: CASSLLSGGYNEQFF
cdr3_nt: TGCGCCAGCAGCTTGTTGTCCGGGGGGTACAATGAGCAGTTCTTC
clone_size: -
j_call: TRBJ2-1
d_call: TRBD2
v_call: TRBV5-1

cdr3_aa: CASSLTHSGANVLTF
cdr3_nt: TGTGCCAGCAGTTTAACACACTCTGGGGCCAACGTCCTGACTTTC
clone_size: -
j_call: TRBJ2-6
d_call: -
v_call: TRBV27

cdr3_aa: CASRGDSSGANVLTF
cdr3_nt: TGTGCCAGCAGAGGGGACAGCTCTGGGGCCAACGTCCTGACTTTC
clone_size: -
j_call: TRBJ2-6
d_call: TRBD1
v_call: TRBV6-5

cdr3_aa: CASSLFQGANTGELFF
cdr3_nt: TGTGCCAGCAGTTTATTTCAGGGGGCGAACACCGGGGAGCTGTTTTTT
clone_size: -
j_call: TRBJ2-2
d_call: TRBD1
v_call: TRBV27

cdr3_aa: CASKDPGGNYGYTF
cdr3_nt: TGTGCGAGTAAGGACCCGGGGGGGAACTATGGCTACACCTTC
clone_size: once
j_call: TRBJ1-2
d_call: -
v_call: TRBV19

cdr3_aa: CASSGGEWPNYGYTF
cdr3_nt: TGTGCCAGCAGCGGTGGAGAGTGGCCCAACTATGGCTACACCTTC
clone_size: -
j_call: TRBJ1-2
d_call: -
v_call: TRBV7-9

cdr3_aa: CAIIPGQGAGNTEAFF
cdr3_nt: TGTGCCATCATTCCGGGACAGGGGGCTGGGAACACTGAAGCTTTCTTT
clone_size: -
j_call: TRBJ1-1
d_call: TRBD1
v_call: TRBV10-3

cdr3_aa: CSASTGTETNYGYTF
cdr3_nt: TGCAGTGCTAGTACCGGGACAGAGACTAACTATGGCTACACCTTC
clone_size: -
j_call: TRBJ1-2
d_call: TRBD1
v_call: TRBV20-1

cdr3_aa: CASSLTRGLLTGELFF
cdr3_nt: TGTGCCAGCAGCTTAACCCGGGGATTGCTCACCGGGGAGCTGTTTTTT
clone_size: -
j_call: TRBJ2-2
d_call: -
v_call: TRBV7-8

cdr3_aa: CATSGRQGSEAFF
cdr3_nt: TGTGCCACCAGCGGAAGACAGGGCTCTGAAGCTTTCTTT
clone_size: -
j_call: TRBJ1-1
d_call: TRBD1
v_call: TRBV15

cdr3_aa: CASSAQEGQGSPTEAFF
cdr3_nt: TGTGCCAGCTCCGCCCAGGAGGGACAGGGTTCGCCCACTGAAGCTTTCTTT
clone_size: -
j_call: TRBJ1-1
d_call: TRBD1
v_call: TRBV18

cdr3_aa: CAIGTSGDEQFF
cdr3_nt: TGTGCCATCGGGACTAGCGGCGATGAGCAGTTCTTC
clone_size: -
j_call: TRBJ2-1
d_call: TRBD2
v_call: TRBV2

cdr3_aa: CASSPLAGQGAGANVLTF
cdr3_nt: TGTGCCAGCAGCCCGCTGGCGGGACAGGGAGCTGGGGCCAACGTCCTGACTTTC
clone_size: -
j_call: TRBJ2-6
d_call: TRBD1
v_call: TRBV5-6